The TCR beta chain described here comes from a study of T-cell memory formation after mild COVID-19. Germline V gene sequence: CDR1 LNHNV, CDR2 YYDKDF (reference sequence). With V trimmed by 6 bases and J by 6 bases, 10 bases remained unmatched. The CDR3 runs 14 residues. Each CDR3 protein is one row after TCRdb ran MiXCR on the 5' RACE reads. The sample yields approximately 410,000 distinct CDR3 sequences, 20% to 30% seen once. Overall study results and limits: For contracting clones, CD4+ ones sat mainly in CM and EM, CD8+ in EMRA.

As for this clonotype: Its antigen is not known.

Sequenced: PBMCs or a T cell subset sorted from them (not recorded which). The gene calls are TRBV15 and TRBJ1-2, with TRBD1 matching over 7 bases. This TCR was recovered from an adult woman who had mild COVID-19 (a few samples of this study predate the infection). Cell type and time point are not known. This CDR3 reads CATRTGTANDGYTF. DNA for the CDR3: TGTGCCACCAGAACCGGGACAGCGAACGATGGCTACACCTTC.